This T cell receptor (beta chain) was sequenced in a study of shared clonotypes between healthy human individuals. Study-wide background: The study drew on two women and three men aged 18 to 49 as donors. Findings and limits, study-wide: For sorted subsets, rarefaction showed incomplete sequencing despite large depth.

There were only Caucasian adults among the donors, and all lived in Nashville, Tennessee. Evenly divided among several immunoSEQ plates was the genomic DNA of each subset. Method: immunoSEQ multiplex PCR; TCRdb's copy keeps in-frame clones and lacks some. The sample consists of 500,000 to 550,000 clones, 90% to 97% of them appearing once. About this clone: Its antigen is unidentified.

The source material was naive CD4+ T cells sorted from blood. Subset of the sample: CD45RA+ positively selected. The source of this sequence is a woman between 25 and 40 years old in good health.

The CDR3 bases are TGTGCCAGCAGCTCTAGGACTAGACCCTACAATGAGCAGTTCTTC. Translating it yields CASSSRTRPYNEQFF. The gene calls are TRBV7-9 and TRBJ2-1; TRBD2 matches 7 bases. Germline CDR1 SEHNR, CDR2 FQNEAQ (reference sequence). The CDR3 length is 15 residues. The ends lost 4 bases at V and 2 bases at J; junction bases unmatched: 5.